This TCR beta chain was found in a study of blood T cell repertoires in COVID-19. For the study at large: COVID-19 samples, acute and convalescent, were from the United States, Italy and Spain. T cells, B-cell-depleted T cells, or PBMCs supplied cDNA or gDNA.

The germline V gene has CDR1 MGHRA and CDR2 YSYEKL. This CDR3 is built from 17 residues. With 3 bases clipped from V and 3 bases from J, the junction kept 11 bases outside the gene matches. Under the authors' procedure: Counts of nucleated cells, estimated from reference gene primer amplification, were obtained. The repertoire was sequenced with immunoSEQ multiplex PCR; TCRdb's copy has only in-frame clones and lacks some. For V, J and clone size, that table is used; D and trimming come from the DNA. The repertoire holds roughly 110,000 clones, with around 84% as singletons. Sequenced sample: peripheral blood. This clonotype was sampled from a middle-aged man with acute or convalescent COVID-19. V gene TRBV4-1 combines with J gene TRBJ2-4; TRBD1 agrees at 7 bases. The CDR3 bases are TGCGCCAGCAGCCAGGAAGGTTTACAGGGGATCAAAAACATTCAGTACTTC. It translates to CASSQEGLQGIKNIQYF.